What follows are 30 T cell receptor beta chains derived from one specimen sequenced in a study of blood T cell repertoires in COVID-19. The protocol was immunoSEQ multiplex PCR, while the TCRdb copy is restricted to in-frame clones and leaves out a portion. This table has about 300,000 clones, 65% to 90% appearing once. The sequenced material came from PBMCs or T cells enriched from blood (not recorded which). The origin of the receptors is a young man who had recovered from COVID-19.

The chain combines TRBV19 with TRBJ2-1; the D is unclear. Germline loops: CDR1 LNHDA, CDR2 SQIVND (reference sequence). Trimming shortened V by 3 bases and J by 3 bases, and 6 bases separated the two germline ends. The CDR3 has 13 residues. The CDR3 sequence is CASSMNSYNEQFF. In DNA, the CDR3 is TGTGCCAGTAGTATGAACAGCTACAATGAGCAGTTCTTC.

The rearrangement links TRBV19 to TRBJ1-4; 10 positions match TRBD1. Germline values: CDR1 LNHDA, CDR2 SQIVND (reference sequence). Losses at the gene ends were 4 bases for V and 0 bases for J; bases not matched to a gene: 5. CDR3 length: 17 residues. In DNA form, the CDR3 reads TGTGCCAGTAGTAGGACAGGGGGATTTGCAACTAATGAAAAACTGTTTTTT. Amino acid sequence: CASSRTGGFATNEKLFF.

This clone was observed a few times. This rearrangement joins TRBV23-1 to TRBJ1-3, with D perhaps TRBD1 (5 bases). TRBV23-1 is reported as an ORF; its role is uncertain. Trimming took off 4 bases at V and 2 bases at J, with 21 bases between the two ends. This CDR3 is built from 18 residues. The chain's CDR3 is CASSLTPHKGITGNTIYF. The DNA for the CDR3 is TGCGCCAGCAGTCTCACTCCTCATAAGGGGATAACTGGAAACACCATATATTTT.

CDR3 coding DNA: TGTGCCAGCAGCTTACTGTTCAGCGGGATGGGTGAGCAGTTCTTC. Protein product: CASSLLFSGMGEQFF. The chain recombines TRBV7-9 with TRBJ2-1, with 7 bases that match TRBD2. The CDR3 contains 15 residues. The V gene end was trimmed by 2 bases and the J gene end by 9 bases; junction bases not matched to a gene: 10. Germline CDR1 SEHNR, CDR2 FQNEAQ (reference sequence).

A remark on this clone: The sample carries other DNA sequences with the same CDR3. V and J are TRBV18 and TRBJ2-5; D remains ambiguous. The germline V gene has CDR1 KGHSH and CDR2 LQKENI. Trimming took off 6 bases at V and 2 bases at J, with 4 bases between the two ends. The CDR3 is 11 amino acids. In DNA form, the CDR3 reads TGTGCCAGCTCTCTGCAAGAGACCCAGTACTTC. It codes for CASSLQETQYF.

The J gene is TRBJ2-1, the V gene TRBV27, with D possibly being TRBD2 (5 bases). Germline assignment: CDR1 MNHEY and CDR2 SMNVEV (reference sequence). The CDR3 length is 11 residues. The V and J ends lost 7 bases and 10 bases respectively, with 11 bases between them. CDR3 nucleotide sequence: TGTGCCAGCACAGGACGCGGGGAGCAGTTCTTC. Residues: CASTGRGEQFF.

The CDR3 is CASKDEGRRGNQPQHF. The CDR3 DNA reads TGTGCCAGCAAAGATGAGGGGAGGCGGGGCAATCAGCCCCAGCATTTT. V and J are TRBV2 and TRBJ1-5; TRBD1 might be the D (5 bases). Germline V gives CDR1 SNHLY, CDR2 FYNNEI. Trimming removed 7 bases from V and 2 bases from J, with 18 bases in between. This CDR3 spans 16 amino acids. Full variable domain (rest looked up from reference TRBV2 and TRBJ1-5): EPEVTQTPSHQVTQMGQEVILRCVPISNHLYFYWYRQILGQKVEFLVSFYNNEISEKSEIFDDQFSVERPDGSNFTLKIRSTKLEDSAMYFCASKDEGRRGNQPQHFGDGTRLSIL.

The chain couples TRBV28 to TRBJ1-2, with D possibly TRBD1 on 5 matching bases. Germline V gives CDR1 MDHEN, CDR2 SYDVKM. Trimming removed 5 bases at V and 10 bases at J, with 26 bases between. The CDR3 contains 16 residues. The CDR3 here is CASSTPDGGARPNYTF. CDR3 nucleotide sequence: TGTGCCAGCAGTACCCCGGACGGGGGAGCTCGTCCTAACTACACCTTC.

The V call is TRBV7-6, the J call TRBJ1-1; the D is unclear. Per germline, CDR1 SGHVS and CDR2 FNYEAQ. The CDR3 loop spans 14 amino acids. Trimming stripped 2 bases from V and 1 base from J, with 8 bases between. CDR3 coding DNA: TGTGCCAGCAGCTTACCGACTGAGAACACTGAAGCTTTCTTT. Its protein product is CASSLPTENTEAFF.

The chain links TRBV20-1 to TRBJ2-2; tentative D call: TRBD1 (7 bases). The V gene's germline CDR1 is DFQATT and CDR2 SNEGSKA (reference sequence). The CDR3 consists of 17 residues. Trimming stripped 3 bases from V and 0 bases from J, with 17 bases between. CDR3 DNA sequence: TGCAGTGCTAGTGCCAGGGGGAGCGGGCCGAACACCGGGGAGCTGTTTTTT. As protein: CSASARGSGPNTGELFF.

The chain is built from TRBV6-1 and TRBJ2-5, with TRBD2 matching over 15 bases. CDR3 length: 17 amino acids. Germline V gene lookup returns CDR1 MNHNS and CDR2 SASEGT. After removal of 4 bases from V and 5 bases from J, the junction contained 8 bases not matched to a gene. CDR3 sequence: CASSGTSGGAVLETQYF. The CDR3 coding sequence is TGTGCCAGCAGTGGGACTAGCGGGGGGGCCGTGTTGGAGACCCAGTACTTC.

This clone was detected a few times. The rearrangement joins TRBV27 to TRBJ1-2; 7 bases map to TRBD1. This CDR3 spans 16 amino acids. The junction had 8 bases not matched to a gene; V was cut back by 0 bases and J by 4 bases. Looked up from germline, CDR1 is MNHEY and CDR2 is SMNVEV (reference sequence). CDR3 nucleotide sequence: TGTGCCAGCAGTTTATCGATTCGGGGGACAGCCTATGGCTACACCTTC. It encodes CASSLSIRGTAYGYTF.

V and J are TRBV27 and TRBJ2-3; TRBD2 aligns across 8 bases. V trimming: 2 bases; J trimming: 4 bases; junction bases outside the gene matches: 14. This CDR3 contains 18 residues. CDR1 MNHEY and CDR2 SMNVEV come from the germline V gene (reference sequence). The CDR3 DNA sequence: TGTGCCAGCAGTTTAAGCCTCCGGGGACGGGGGGGCCCAGATACGCAGTATTTT. Protein sequence: CASSLSLRGRGGPDTQYF.

The rearrangement links TRBV5-1 to TRBJ2-3; TRBD1 might be the D (6 bases). The CDR3 totals 14 residues. Germline V CDR1 and CDR2: SGHRS, YFSETQ. The V end lost 0 bases, the J end lost 5 bases, and 10 bases lay between the germline ends. The CDR3 DNA sequence: TGCGCCAGCAGCTTGGTAGTAGGGGGAGATACGCAGTATTTT. Translating it yields CASSLVVGGDTQYF. Drawing the rest from reference TRBV5-1 and TRBJ2-3, the complete variable domain is KAGVTQTPRYLIKTRGQQVTLSCSPISGHRSVSWYQQTPGQGLQFLFEYFSETQRNKGNFPGRFSGRQFSNSRSEMNVSTLELGDSALYLCASSLVVGGDTQYFGPGTRLTVL.

V gene TRBV5-1 combines with J gene TRBJ1-1, with 8 positions matching TRBD1. Losses at the gene ends were 3 bases for V and 0 bases for J; bases not matched to a gene: 4. Germline V CDR1 and CDR2: SGHRS, YFSETQ. The CDR3 spans 15 residues. For the CDR3, the DNA is TGCGCCAGCAGCTCGACAGGGGTTATGAACACTGAAGCTTTCTTT. Amino acids: CASSSTGVMNTEAFF.

In this sample, this clone turned up once. The chain employs TRBV3-1 (or the pseudogene TRBV3-2) and TRBJ1-1, with 7 bases aligning to TRBD1. The trim removed 5 bases at V and 1 base at J, leaving 4 bases unmatched. The V gene's germline CDR1 is LGHDT and CDR2 YNNKEL (reference sequence). There are 14 residues in the CDR3. For the CDR3, the DNA is TGTGCCAGCAGCTACAGGGGTGCGAACACTGAAGCTTTCTTT. Translated: CASSYRGANTEAFF.

CDR3 nucleotides: TGTGCCAGCAGTTTCCTGGGAGTAGCGGGGGGGGATACGCAGTATTTT. It encodes CASSFLGVAGGDTQYF. The chain carries TRBV28 and TRBJ2-3; 11 bases line up with TRBD2. Germline values: CDR1 MDHEN, CDR2 SYDVKM. V was clipped by 3 bases and J by 6 bases; unmatched bases: 8. This CDR3 has 16 amino acids.

The rearrangement uses TRBV27 and TRBJ1-2; TRBD1 matches at 7 bases. There are 14 residues in the CDR3. V dropped 5 bases and J dropped 3; count of bases not matched to a gene: 6. The germline V gene encodes CDR1 MNHEY and CDR2 SMNVEV (reference sequence). The CDR3, as DNA: TGTGCCAGCAGTCCGACAGGGCTGCACTATGGCTACACCTTC. Its translation: CASSPTGLHYGYTF.

In this sample, this clone turned up once. V gene TRBV5-6 combines with J gene TRBJ1-1; 7 bases are shared with TRBD1. Per germline, CDR1 SGHDT and CDR2 YYEEEE. The V and J ends lost 5 bases and 5 bases, in that order; junction bases with no gene match: 3. The CDR3 covers 12 residues. CDR3 region: CASRSGGTEAFF. DNA for the CDR3: TGTGCCAGCAGATCAGGGGGGACTGAAGCTTTCTTT.

Written as DNA, the CDR3 is TGCGCCAGCAGCCAAGATGGGGGACAGGGATTCACCGGGGAGCTGTTTTTT. It specifies CASSQDGGQGFTGELFF. The chain joins TRBV4-1 to TRBJ2-2; TRBD1 matches at 9 bases. This CDR3 has 17 residues. The J segment lost 4 bases and the V segment lost 0 bases, leaving 6 bases of the junction unmatched. CDR1 and CDR2 (germline): MGHRA, YSYEKL.

This chain links TRBV19 with TRBJ2-7; 13 positions agree with TRBD2. Germline V gene sequence: CDR1 LNHDA, CDR2 SQIVND (reference sequence). V lost 7 bases to trimming and J lost 3 bases; unmatched junction nucleotides: 6. The CDR3 loop spans 15 amino acids. The CDR3 DNA follows: TGTGCCAGTATGCCGGGACTAGCGGGACACTACGAGCAGTACTTC. Its protein product is CASMPGLAGHYEQYF.

The chain uses TRBV10-1 and TRBJ2-2; tentatively, D is TRBD2 (6 bases). V shed 6 bases and J shed 6 bases, with 8 bases lying between them. CDR1 WNHNN and CDR2 SYGVQD come from the germline V gene (reference sequence). The CDR3 is 12 amino acids. CDR3 in DNA: TGCGCCAGCAGGGGGGGATCCGGGGAGCTGTTTTTT. Translating it yields CASRGGSGELFF.

The chain has TRBV9 and TRBJ1-4; D is possibly TRBD1 (6 bases). Germline V gives CDR1 SGDLS, CDR2 YYNGEE. The CDR3 covers 15 residues. Trimming cost V 0 bases and J 8 bases, with 14 bases left between them. CDR3 sequence: CASSVDLGAGEKLFF. The CDR3 DNA reads TGTGCCAGCAGCGTAGATCTGGGGGCTGGGGAAAAACTGTTTTTT.

V usage is TRBV5-1 and J usage is TRBJ2-7; TRBD2 matches 10 bases. The CDR3 spans 14 residues. Germline CDR1 reads SGHRS; CDR2 reads YFSETQ. J lost 7 bases, V lost 1 base, and 5 bases had no gene match. This CDR3 reads CASSLRLAGAEQYF. Written as DNA, the CDR3 is TGCGCCAGCAGCTTGCGGCTAGCGGGAGCGGAGCAGTACTTC.

The chain employs TRBV2 and TRBJ2-4, with 7 bases identical to TRBD2. CDR1 is SNHLY and CDR2 is FYNNEI in the germline V gene. This CDR3 region has 14 residues. The J segment lost 4 bases and the V segment lost 0 bases, leaving 0 bases of the junction unmatched. The CDR3 DNA sequence: TGTGCCAGCAGTGAAGCTAGCGGGAAAAACATTCAGTACTTC. Translated, it gives CASSEASGKNIQYF.

V usage is TRBV7-9 and J usage is TRBJ1-5; 8 bases are shared with TRBD1. CDR3 length: 15 residues. Germline CDR1 reads SEHNR; CDR2 reads FQNEAQ (reference sequence). Trimming took 6 bases from V and 2 from J; bases not matched to a gene: 6. The CDR3 DNA reads as TGTGCCAGCAGGGGACAGGTTGACGGCAATCAGCCCCAGCATTTT. This gives the protein CASRGQVDGNQPQHF.

This chain connects TRBV5-1 to TRBJ1-1; D unclear. The V end lost 1 base, the J end lost 2 bases, and 9 bases lay between the germline ends. The CDR3 is 14 residues long. The germline V gene encodes CDR1 SGHRS and CDR2 YFSETQ. The CDR3 loop reads CASSLSGVNTEAFF. The CDR3 nucleotides read TGCGCCAGCAGCTTGTCCGGGGTCAACACTGAAGCTTTCTTT.

The chain links TRBV10-3 to TRBJ1-5; possibly TRBD1 for D (6 bases). V gave up 9 bases and J gave up 4 bases, with 10 bases separating them. Per germline, CDR1 ENHRY and CDR2 SYGVKD. This CDR3 has 12 residues. CDR3 sequence: CAISQGNQPQHF. The CDR3 DNA reads as TGTGCCATATCTCAGGGGAATCAGCCCCAGCATTTT.

V gene TRBV6-5 combines with J gene TRBJ2-7; D call uncertain. The CDR3 sequence is 12 residues long. The germline V gene has CDR1 MNHEY and CDR2 SVGAGI. Trimming pared 6 bases from V and 4 bases from J, leaving 10 bases between. CDR3 in amino acids: CASRLREYEQYF. The CDR3 DNA reads as TGTGCCAGCAGACTAAGAGAGTACGAGCAGTACTTC.

This clone appeared once. CDR3 region: CASSSGRGQPRSRDTQYF. CDR3 in DNA: TGTGCCAGCAGCTCGGGGCGGGGACAGCCTAGGTCCAGAGATACGCAGTATTTT. This chain joins TRBV7-4 and TRBJ2-3; tentative D call: TRBD1 (7 bases). This CDR3 spans 18 amino acids. The ends were cut back, 4 bases at V and 5 bases at J, with 25 bases in the middle. The germline V gene encodes CDR1 SGHVT and CDR2 SQSDAQ.